The entry that follows covers one TCR beta chain sequence. Its antigen is still unknown. Germline V gene data show CDR1 as MNHEY and CDR2 as SMNVEV (reference sequence). CDR3 length equals 13 residues. Deletions cut 10 bases from V and 4 bases from J, with 17 bases between. These data come from a study of Ad26.COV2.S vaccination and SARS-CoV-2 variants. Overall study context: The study gave Ad26.COV2.S intramuscularly, once or twice 56 days apart.

Regarding treatment: around 19 received Ad26.COV2.S at low or high dose, single or two shots; about 5 received placebo; per-sample allocation not given. All samples were drawn on day 63, counting from the first vaccine or placebo injection. Points from the study as a whole: Responses of spike-specific T cells (both CD8+ and CD4+) reportedly showed substantial breadth after vaccination.

Sequencing used immunoSEQ multiplex PCR; TCRdb keeps in-frame clones, though not all of them. The data show about 350,000 clones, less than 90% seen once. The J gene is TRBJ2-7, the V gene TRBV27; D is uncertain. The sample consisted of peripheral blood, taken in a trial of Ad26.COV2.S vaccine versus placebo. This sequence was found in a person aged 18-60 years who received the Ad26.COV2.S COVID-19 vaccine or a placebo. CDR3 DNA: TGTGCCACTCAAGCCACACGGAGTTACGAGCAGTACTTC. Encoded protein: CATQATRSYEQYF.